This T cell receptor (beta chain) was captured by sequencing in a study of blood T cell repertoires in COVID-19 (dated by TCRdb to the early 2020s). Context from the whole study: Collaborator samples came from the United States, Italy and Spain and covered acute and convalescent phases of COVID-19. The prospective study material was composed of cDNA or gDNA derived from T cells, B-cell-depleted T cells, or PBMCs. Deeply sampled blood TCRbeta repertoires from subjects exposed to, actively infected with, or recovered from COVID-19 were included in the dataset. The repertoires were released in a freely available public database meant as a resource for research on the immune response to SARS-CoV-2. The samples were drawn from two sources: the first 160 participants of the ongoing ImmuneRACE study, and fewer than 1,500 subjects contributed by 6 global collaborators. The sample metadata nearly always contained a de-identified subject ID, COVID-19 status, age in years and sex. HLA class I and class II types, where available, came from metadata supplied by the sample provider rather than from assay-based typing. What the study reported, not specific to this receptor: The quantity of clinical and demographic metadata differed by source and by participant and was supplied without curation.

In the prospective study, participants were roughly 18 to 90 years old, resided in fewer than 25 geographic areas of the United States, and were enrolled through a virtual design. To assign participants to cohorts, the prospective study relied on clinical history that participants themselves reported in a screening survey and a study questionnaire. Recovered participants in ImmuneRACE Cohort 3 were defined by two consecutive negative NP/OP PCR tests, clearance by a healthcare professional, or resolution of symptoms. In the prospective study, mobile phlebotomists collected whole blood, serum and a nasopharyngeal or oropharyngeal swab from each participant. Over a roughly 2-month period, participants in the prospective study had the option of providing additional blood draws and questionnaires. Blood samples from the prospective study were shipped frozen or at room temperature prior to DNA extraction.

The immunoSEQ Assay, a bias-controlled multiplex PCR, was used to amplify TCRbeta CDR3 regions from genomic DNA. The study's own analysis went as follows. Within the assay, amplification of reference gene primers was used to estimate how many nucleated cells each sample contained. Sequence reads were collapsed and filtered to measure the absolute abundance of every unique TCRbeta CDR3 rearrangement. For each sample, productive Simpson clonality was calculated by taking the square root of Simpson's diversity index across productive rearrangements. Held by TCRdb, this immuneACCESS table contains in-frame sequences only and omits some clones. Under half of the omission traces to an unresolved V gene where checked; the cause of the rest is unknown. V and J calls and clone size are given by that table; D and trimming were obtained from the DNA. The sample yields 110,000 to 150,000 clones; 75% to 90% were counted once. Together, the top ten hold roughly 10% of the sample.

A word on this clone: This receptor's antigen is unknown. No per-base quality is available; no much larger clone lies one base away.

Deletion took 1 base off V and 7 bases off J, with a span of 13 bases between the germline ends. CDR1 and CDR2 were assigned from the germline V gene as SNHLY and FYNNEI. The CDR3 goes from the cysteine to the phenylalanine over 14 residues. Of all the DNA, just the CDR3 is kept, 42 bases in frame from base 1. The rearrangement combines TRBV2 with TRBJ1-2, and perhaps TRBD1 as D gene, on 5 matching bases. This TCR was recovered from a man aged 55 to 69 who had recovered from COVID-19. Specimen: PBMCs or T cells enriched from blood (not recorded which). The CDR3 protein sequence reads: CASSEGSGLGGYTF. The bases are TGTGCCAGCAGTGAAGGGTCAGGGCTCGGTGGCTACACCTTC. Supplemented by the reference TRBV2 and TRBJ1-2 proteins around the CDR3, the complete variable domain is EPEVTQTPSHQVTQMGQEVILRCVPISNHLYFYWYRQILGQKVEFLVSFYNNEISEKSEIFDDQFSVERPDGSNFTLKIRSTKLEDSAMYFCASSEGSGLGGYTFGSGTRLTVV.